These 31 T cell receptor beta chains came from one sample sequenced in a study of T-cell reconstitution after alpha-beta-depleted transplantation in children. Unique molecular identifiers were incorporated when the TCRbeta library was constructed. One entry per CDR3 protein results from TCRdb running MiXCR on the PCR reads. The data hold 90,000 to 100,000 distinct CDR3 sequences, with 23% observed a single time. The sample was PBMCs, taken before TCRalphabeta/CD19-depleted stem cell transplant. The receptors originated from a boy between 2 and 10 years old with acute lymphoblastic leukemia, due to receive a stem cell transplant.

The chain combines TRBV20-1 with TRBJ2-3, with D uncertain. The CDR3 extends over 12 amino acids. The ends were cut back, 7 bases at V and 4 bases at J, with 12 bases in the middle. Looked up from germline, CDR1 is DFQATT and CDR2 is SNEGSKA (reference sequence). Written as DNA, the CDR3 is TGCAGTGTCGAATCTGGGGCAGATACGCAGTATTTT. Residues: CSVESGADTQYF.

The chain combines TRBV19 with TRBJ1-2; 7 bases align to TRBD1. The CDR3 covers 15 residues. Trimming at V came to 4 bases and at J to 4 bases, leaving 9 bases not matched to a gene. Germline V gene data show CDR1 as LNHDA and CDR2 as SQIVND (reference sequence). The DNA of the CDR3 is TGTGCCAGTAGTAACGAAAGACAGGGACGCTATGGCTACACCTTC. Protein product: CASSNERQGRYGYTF.

This clonotype has at least ten counts. This chain joins TRBV5-1 and TRBJ2-3, with TRBD1 matching 8 bases. In germline, CDR1 is SGHRS, CDR2 YFSETQ. The CDR3 sequence is 14 residues long. Trimming took 3 bases from V and 5 from J; bases not matched to a gene: 5. The CDR3 region is CASSSGQGGDTQYF. CDR3 coding DNA: TGCGCCAGCAGCTCCGGACAGGGAGGAGATACGCAGTATTTT.

This chain connects TRBV11-2 to TRBJ2-1; 13 bases are a match to TRBD2. The CDR3 spans 15 residues. Trimming cost V 3 bases and J 8 bases; bases outside gene matches: 4. Germline V CDR1 and CDR2: SGHAT, FQNNGV. CDR3 residues: CASSLGLAGFDEQFF. The CDR3 DNA reads as TGTGCCAGCAGCTTGGGACTAGCGGGATTCGATGAGCAGTTCTTC.

This clonotype was seen a handful of times. The V call is TRBV7-2, the J call TRBJ2-3; weak D call: TRBD2 (6 bases). The ends were cut back, 2 bases at V and 14 bases at J, with 26 bases in the middle. The CDR3 is 16 amino acids. The germline V gene encodes CDR1 SGHTA and CDR2 FQGNSA. The CDR3, as DNA: TGTGCCAGCAGCTTACATGGAGGTAGGACTACCCGGACGTGGTATTTT. Its protein is CASSLHGGRTTRTWYF.

The table lists this clonotype with a few counts. The chain employs TRBV28 and TRBJ2-5; perhaps TRBD1 as D (7 bases). The V gene lost 6 bases and the J gene lost 5 bases, with 19 bases spanning the gap. This CDR3 is built from 15 residues. The germline V gene has CDR1 MDHEN and CDR2 SYDVKM. The CDR3 sequence is CASRDRRGGAETQYF. The CDR3 DNA is TGTGCCAGCAGGGACAGGCGGGGTGGGGCGGAGACCCAGTACTTC.

This clonotype was counted at least ten times. This chain joins TRBV10-3 and TRBJ2-5; 11 bases are shared with TRBD2. From germline, CDR1 is ENHRY and CDR2 SYGVKD. The CDR3 covers 17 residues. Losses at the gene ends were 4 bases for V and 4 bases for J; bases not matched to a gene: 11. The CDR3 DNA reads as TGTGCCATCAGTGTATACTCCGGGACTAGCGGATCAGAGACCCAGTACTTC. Translation: CAISVYSGTSGSETQYF.

This clonotype was detected a few times. The V and J genes are TRBV7-3 and TRBJ2-3; 10 bases line up with TRBD1. V lost 4 bases to trimming and J lost 8 bases; unmatched junction nucleotides: 9. The CDR3 contains 15 residues. From germline, CDR1 is SGHTA and CDR2 FQGTGA. As DNA, the CDR3 is TGTGCCAGCAGCTCAGAGGGACAGGGGAAGGGTACGCAGTATTTT. Translating gives CASSSEGQGKGTQYF.

By frequency in the sample, this clonotype is medium-sized. The chain couples TRBV25-1 to TRBJ2-1; TRBD2 agrees at 7 bases. The V gene end was trimmed by 11 bases and the J gene end by 8 bases; junction bases not matched to a gene: 9. Germline CDR1 reads MGHDK; CDR2 reads SYGVNS. The CDR3 runs to 12 residues. CDR3 nucleotide sequence: TGTGCCGTGCGGCGGGAGAGGGATGAGCAGTTCTTC. It is translated as CAVRRERDEQFF.

V gene TRBV20-1 combines with J gene TRBJ2-1; 10 nucleotides align to TRBD2. CDR1 and CDR2 from the germline V gene are DFQATT and SNEGSKA (reference sequence). The J segment lost 5 bases and the V segment lost 5 bases, leaving 6 bases of the junction unmatched. CDR3 size: 14 residues. Here the CDR3 reads CSASGLAANNEQFF. The CDR3 DNA is TGCAGTGCTTCTGGACTAGCGGCAAACAATGAGCAGTTCTTC.

The gene calls are TRBV3-1 and TRBJ1-2; D remains ambiguous. The germline gives CDR1 LGHDT, CDR2 YNNKEL (reference sequence). V lost 5 bases, J lost 8 bases, and 12 bases lay in between. This CDR3 comprises 12 residues. CDR3 amino acids: CASSETATGYTF. The CDR3 DNA sequence: TGTGCCAGCAGCGAAACGGCTACCGGCTACACCTTC.

This chain joins TRBV28 and TRBJ2-1; 10 positions agree with TRBD1. Looked up from germline, CDR1 is MDHEN and CDR2 is SYDVKM. This CDR3 spans 15 amino acids. V was clipped by 3 bases and J by 5 bases; unmatched bases: 4. Here the CDR3 reads CASSFTGTGDNEQFF. The CDR3 DNA follows: TGTGCCAGCAGTTTTACCGGGACAGGGGACAATGAGCAGTTCTTC.

This sequence joins TRBV7-2 and TRBJ2-7, with 10 bases that match TRBD2. The germline gives CDR1 SGHTA, CDR2 FQGNSA. Trimming cost V 8 bases and J 2 bases; bases outside gene matches: 9. The CDR3 has 15 residues. CDR3 bases: TGTGCCAGCTTCGATAGCGGGAGGAGTCCCTACGAGCAGTACTTC. Translated, it gives CASFDSGRSPYEQYF.

The rearrangement links TRBV11-1 to TRBJ1-2; 7 nucleotides agree with TRBD1. V gave up 6 bases and J gave up 3 bases; unmatched junction bases: 16. Germline V gene sequence: CDR1 SGHAT, CDR2 FQDESV (reference sequence). This CDR3 has 17 residues. The CDR3 protein is CASSLQQGSGADYGYTF. CDR3 nucleotides: TGTGCCAGCAGTCTTCAACAGGGGTCAGGAGCTGACTATGGCTACACCTTC.

Ten or more counts support this clonotype. CDR3 in amino acids: CASSLVSTSYEQYF. CDR3 DNA: TGTGCCAGCAGCTTAGTTTCTACATCCTACGAGCAGTACTTC. The V call is TRBV7-9, the J call TRBJ2-7, with D unresolved. The CDR3 loop spans 14 amino acids. V lost 1 base and J lost 1, with 8 bases in between. Per the germline V gene, CDR1 is SEHNR and CDR2 is FQNEAQ (reference sequence).

This clonotype has only a few counts. The rearrangement joins TRBV2 to TRBJ1-2; weak D call: TRBD1 (5 bases). In germline, CDR1 is SNHLY, CDR2 FYNNEI. Trimming stripped 6 bases from V and 1 base from J, with 12 bases between. The CDR3 extends over 14 amino acids. The CDR3 nucleotides are TGTGCCAGCAGAGGGGACTCCGATAACTATGGCTACACCTTC. It is translated as CASRGDSDNYGYTF.

The gene calls are TRBV12-3 or TRBV12-4 and TRBJ2-7; D might be TRBD2 (5 bases). V lost 3 bases and J lost 5, with 11 bases in between. The CDR3 has 13 residues. The chain's CDR3 is CASSFRGLDEQYF. The DNA of the CDR3 is TGTGCCAGCAGTTTCCGAGGGTTGGACGAGCAGTACTTC.

This clonotype came up a few times. V gene TRBV6-6 combines with J gene TRBJ2-5; tentatively, D is TRBD1 (6 bases). V dropped 7 bases and J dropped 2 bases, with 8 bases sitting between them. The CDR3 runs to 12 residues. CDR1 is MNHNY, CDR2 SVGAGI, per germline (reference sequence). The CDR3 region is CASTGQQETQYF. The CDR3 DNA sequence: TGTGCCAGCACCGGACAGCAAGAGACCCAGTACTTC.

The J gene is TRBJ2-7, the V gene TRBV4-1, with D possibly matching TRBD2 (6 bases). Trimming took 5 bases from V and 7 from J, leaving 15 bases between them. This CDR3 is built from 13 residues. The germline gives CDR1 MGHRA, CDR2 YSYEKL. The CDR3 is CASSFRHGGEQYF. In nucleotides, the CDR3 is TGCGCCAGCAGCTTTCGGCACGGAGGGGAGCAGTACTTC.

The rearrangement joins TRBV19 to TRBJ1-2; D is possibly TRBD1 (5 bases). V lost 5 bases and J 4 bases, leaving 14 bases between the germline ends. This CDR3 is 14 amino acids long. Per the germline V gene, CDR1 is LNHDA and CDR2 is SQIVND (reference sequence). The CDR3 protein is CASSGDPGVYGYTF. In nucleotides, the CDR3 is TGTGCCAGTAGTGGCGATCCGGGGGTCTATGGCTACACCTTC.

This chain links TRBV4-2 with TRBJ2-5; tentative D call: TRBD2 (5 bases). Deletions cut 4 bases from V and 5 bases from J, with 20 bases between. This CDR3 region has 16 residues. CDR1 LGHNA and CDR2 YNFKEQ come from the germline V gene. The CDR3 DNA reads as TGTGCCAGCAGCCCCCTGTCGAGAGGGCACCTCGAGACCCAGTACTTC. Its protein is CASSPLSRGHLETQYF.

V and J are TRBV10-3 and TRBJ2-3; unclear D gene. The ends were cut back, 3 bases at V and 4 bases at J, with 2 bases in the middle. Looked up from germline, CDR1 is ENHRY and CDR2 is SYGVKD. The CDR3 runs to 11 residues. CDR3 sequence: CAISDADTQYF. The CDR3 coding sequence is TGTGCCATCAGTGACGCAGATACGCAGTATTTT.

In this sample, this clonotype turned up a few times. The chain is built from TRBV4-1 and TRBJ2-1; TRBD2 might be the D (5 bases). The CDR3 is 15 amino acids. Looked up from germline, CDR1 is MGHRA and CDR2 is YSYEKL. Trimming took off 3 bases at V and 2 bases at J, with 11 bases between the two ends. The CDR3 DNA sequence: TGCGCCAGCAGCCATCTTGGAGGAACCTACAATGAGCAGTTCTTC. Residues: CASSHLGGTYNEQFF.

The gene calls are TRBV20-1 and TRBJ2-7, with D tentatively TRBD1 or TRBD2 (6 bases each). Trimming took off 0 bases at V and 2 bases at J, with 14 bases between the two ends. CDR3 size: 15 residues. CDR1 is DFQATT, CDR2 SNEGSKA, per germline (reference sequence). The CDR3 is CSARDGGRGAYEQYF. Here the CDR3 DNA reads TGCAGTGCTAGAGATGGGGGGCGTGGGGCCTACGAGCAGTACTTC.

The chain employs TRBV7-3 and TRBJ2-5; tentatively, D is TRBD2 (6 bases). The CDR3 has 16 amino acids. Trimming took 4 bases from V and 4 from J, leaving 19 bases between them. Germline CDR1 is SGHTA and CDR2 is FQGTGA. CDR3 protein: CASSSEFSGGPETQYF. CDR3 in DNA: TGTGCCAGCAGCTCCGAATTTAGCGGAGGCCCAGAGACCCAGTACTTC.

This clonotype has only a few counts. The chain uses TRBV7-6 and TRBJ2-3, with D hard to call. The germline V gene has CDR1 SGHVS and CDR2 FNYEAQ. Deletions cut 5 bases from V and 0 bases from J, with 6 bases between. The CDR3 is made up of 13 amino acids. CDR3 nucleotide sequence: TGTGCCAGCAGCCGTTCGAGCACAGATACGCAGTATTTT. It is translated as CASSRSSTDTQYF.

This clonotype came up a few times. The V and J genes are TRBV2 and TRBJ1-3, with D perhaps matching TRBD1 (5 bases). This CDR3 is built from 14 residues. CDR1 and CDR2 (germline): SNHLY, FYNNEI. With 5 bases removed from V and 4 bases from J, the gap between germline ends came to 12 bases. CDR3 protein: CASSRPGQGNTIYF. In nucleotides, the CDR3 is TGTGCCAGCAGTAGACCGGGGCAAGGAAACACCATATATTTT.

This clonotype was found a few times. V is TRBV6-5 and J is TRBJ1-2; 9 bases line up with TRBD1. CDR3 size: 17 residues. The germline gives CDR1 MNHEY, CDR2 SVGAGI. Trimming removed 2 bases from V and 7 bases from J; junction bases left unmatched: 14. This CDR3 reads CASSYRATGTGWVGYTF. DNA of the CDR3: TGTGCCAGCAGTTACAGGGCAACCGGGACAGGGTGGGTTGGCTACACCTTC.

This clonotype was counted a few times. The chain couples TRBV15 to TRBJ2-5; D remains unclear. Germline V gene sequence: CDR1 LNHNV, CDR2 YYDKDF (reference sequence). The CDR3 extends over 13 amino acids. Trimming took 0 bases from V and 7 from J, leaving 9 bases between them. This chain's CDR3 is CATSRDAERTQYF. CDR3 in DNA: TGTGCCACCAGCAGAGATGCGGAAAGGACCCAGTACTTC.

The CDR3 nucleotides read TGCGCCAGCAGCTTGGACCCTTACTATGGCTACACCTTC. This sequence encodes CASSLDPYYGYTF. The chain is built from TRBV5-1 and TRBJ1-2; D remains ambiguous. Per the germline V gene, CDR1 is SGHRS and CDR2 is YFSETQ. The V gene lost 0 bases and the J gene lost 3 bases, with 6 bases spanning the gap. The CDR3 totals 13 residues.

The chain carries TRBV10-3 and TRBJ1-1; TRBD1 matches at 7 bases. J gave up 3 bases and V 7 bases, and 11 bases lay outside the gene matches. The CDR3 length is 15 residues. Per germline, CDR1 ENHRY and CDR2 SYGVKD. The CDR3 DNA is TGTGCCATCAAACAAATAGACAGGGAGTACACTGAAGCTTTCTTT. This sequence encodes CAIKQIDREYTEAFF.